The 31 T cell receptor beta chains below come from one sample, sequenced in a study of cytomegalovirus exposure and HLA in healthy donors. 60 Vbeta and 13 Jbeta primers were used in PCR. Repertoires were generated with immunoSEQ multiplex PCR, while TCRdb's copy carries only in-frame clones and drops some. The repertoire consists of about 140,000 clones, with 80% occurring once and the leading ten covering 4.5% to 5.5%. Sequencing was carried out using PBMCs. The receptors were sampled from a middle-aged man in good health and CMV-seronegative.

The chain employs TRBV5-6 and TRBJ1-5; 7 bases map to TRBD1. The CDR3 contains 17 residues. The germline gives CDR1 SGHDT, CDR2 YYEEEE. Trimming took 4 bases from V and 5 from J; bases not matched to a gene: 15. The CDR3 DNA is TGTGCCAGCAGCATCTTAAACAGGGGCTCCGGGGATCAGCCCCAGCATTTT. This sequence encodes CASSILNRGSGDQPQHF.

The gene calls are TRBV4-1 and TRBJ2-1; 9 bases align to TRBD2. This CDR3 spans 16 amino acids. J was trimmed by 8 bases and V by 0 bases; bases with no gene match: 8. CDR1 MGHRA and CDR2 YSYEKL come from the germline V gene. CDR3 nucleotide sequence: TGCGCCAGCAGCCAAGACCCAGCGGGGGGCTGGGATGAGCAGTTCTTC. It yields the protein CASSQDPAGGWDEQFF.

The genes are TRBV5-1 and TRBJ2-1, with D possibly TRBD1 on 6 matching bases. Germline assignment: CDR1 SGHRS and CDR2 YFSETQ. V lost 6 bases and J 3 bases, leaving 13 bases between the germline ends. The CDR3 extends over 14 amino acids. The CDR3 sequence is CASKDRTLYNEQFF. CDR3 nucleotide sequence: TGCGCCAGCAAAGACAGGACGCTCTACAATGAGCAGTTCTTC.

J is TRBJ1-1 and V is TRBV12-5; a possible D gene is TRBD1 (5 bases). Germline CDR1 and CDR2: LGHNT and FRNRAP. The V end was cut by 7 bases, the J end by 6 bases, with 21 bases between. This CDR3 is built from 15 residues. This CDR3 is CASAVSLGQLAEAFF. CDR3 bases: TGTGCTAGTGCCGTATCCTTGGGGCAATTGGCTGAAGCTTTCTTT.

Only a few counts were recorded for this clone. The rearrangement uses TRBV10-2 and TRBJ1-5, with D tentatively TRBD1 (5 bases). Germline V CDR1 and CDR2: WSHSY, SAAADI. CDR3 length: 15 residues. V gave up 1 base and J gave up 1 base, with 8 bases separating them. CDR3 amino acids: CASSEWQGSNQPQHF. CDR3 nucleotides: TGCGCCAGCAGTGAGTGGCAGGGAAGCAATCAGCCCCAGCATTTT.

This chain joins TRBV7-8 and TRBJ2-2; 7 positions agree with TRBD1. V shed 5 bases, J shed 5 bases, and the junction held 14 bases outside the gene matches. The CDR3 runs to 17 residues. Germline loops: CDR1 SGHVS, CDR2 FQNEAQ. CDR3 sequence reads: CASSRGFATGITGELFF. Written as DNA, the CDR3 is TGTGCCAGCAGCCGAGGCTTTGCGACAGGGATTACCGGGGAGCTGTTTTTT.

The chain recombines TRBV5-1 with TRBJ2-7, with D perhaps matching TRBD2 (6 bases). Trimming left V 0 bases short and J 6 bases short, with 19 bases between. The length of the CDR3 is 16 residues. Germline CDR1 SGHRS, CDR2 YFSETQ. CDR3 sequence reads: CASSLASPGRRVEQYF. The CDR3 nucleotides are TGCGCCAGCAGCTTGGCTTCTCCAGGGCGGAGGGTCGAGCAGTACTTC.

This clone was detected only once. The genes are TRBV5-1 and TRBJ2-7, with a weak D call TRBD2 (6 bases). V shed 4 bases and J shed 3 bases, with 14 bases lying between them. This CDR3 is 14 amino acids long. Looked up from germline, CDR1 is SGHRS and CDR2 is YFSETQ. The CDR3 loop is CASSPGVPDYEQYF. DNA for the CDR3: TGCGCCAGCAGCCCGGGAGTTCCCGACTACGAGCAGTACTTC.

The rearrangement joins TRBV6-5 to TRBJ2-6; D is perhaps TRBD1 (6 bases). Germline-derived CDR1 and CDR2 are MNHEY and SVGAGI. The germline V and J ends were trimmed by 8 bases and 0 bases, with 8 bases remaining between them. The CDR3 runs to 14 residues. CDR3 in amino acids: CASLQGSGANVLTF. As DNA, the CDR3 is TGTGCCAGCTTACAGGGCTCTGGGGCCAACGTCCTGACTTTC.

The rearrangement uses TRBV18 and TRBJ1-5, with D perhaps TRBD1 (5 bases). Trimming shortened V by 2 bases and J by 2 bases, and 7 bases separated the two germline ends. The germline CDR1 and CDR2 sequences are KGHSH and LQKENI. The CDR3 length is 14 residues. CDR3 sequence (DNA): TGTGCCAGCTCACCAGGGGCTGGCAATCAGCCCCAGCATTTT. Translated, it gives CASSPGAGNQPQHF.

The genes are TRBV28 and TRBJ1-1; D is ambiguous. Trimming cost V 3 bases and J 6 bases, with 8 bases left between them. The CDR3 has 12 residues. Germline V gene data show CDR1 as MDHEN and CDR2 as SYDVKM. In nucleotides, the CDR3 is TGTGCCAGCAGTTTGCTTTTAGCTGAAGCTTTCTTT. Protein product: CASSLLLAEAFF.

The chain is built from TRBV7-9 and TRBJ2-3; TRBD1 aligns across 7 bases. The CDR3 runs 13 residues. The J segment lost 14 bases and the V segment lost 4 bases, leaving 12 bases of the junction unmatched. CDR1 is SEHNR and CDR2 is FQNEAQ in the germline V gene (reference sequence). CDR3 sequence reads: CASSYDRDRFGYF. The CDR3 DNA sequence: TGTGCCAGCAGCTACGACCGGGACAGATTTGGGTATTTT. The full variable domain, completed using reference TRBV7-9 and TRBJ2-3, is DTGVSQNPRHKITKRGQNVTFRCDPISEHNRLYWYRQTLGQGPEFLTYFQNEAQLEKSRLLSDRFSAERPKGSFSTLEIQRTEQGDSAMYLCASSYDRDRFGYFGPGTRLTVL.

This chain uses TRBV5-1 with TRBJ2-7, with D possibly being TRBD1 (6 bases). Germline-derived CDR1 and CDR2 are SGHRS and YFSETQ. Deletions cut 7 bases from V and 3 bases from J, with 17 bases between. This CDR3 is 14 amino acids long. The CDR3 DNA follows: TGCGCCAGCTACCCAGGGGCAGGGCGCTACGAGCAGTACTTC. This gives the protein CASYPGAGRYEQYF.

This clone was found once. V and J are TRBV18 and TRBJ2-5; D perhaps matches TRBD2 (6 bases). Per germline, CDR1 KGHSH and CDR2 LQKENI. The CDR3 runs 14 residues. V was pared by 4 bases and J by 7 bases, with 16 bases between. CDR3 DNA sequence: TGTGCCAGCTCACGACGGGACTCAACGGGGACCCAGTACTTC. It specifies CASSRRDSTGTQYF.

The CDR3 here is CASSTQGYNQPQHF. The CDR3, as DNA: TGTGCCAGCAGCACACAGGGGTACAATCAGCCCCAGCATTTT. The chain has TRBV5-4 and TRBJ1-5, with 7 bases that match TRBD1. CDR1 is SGHNT, CDR2 YYREEE, per germline (reference sequence). The CDR3 runs to 14 residues. V shed 4 bases, J shed 3 bases, and the junction held 4 bases outside the gene matches. Looking up the rest from reference TRBV5-4 and TRBJ1-5 gives the full variable domain: ETGVTQSPTHLIKTRGQQVTLRCSSQSGHNTVSWYQQALGQGPQFIFQYYREEENGRGNFPPRFSGLQFPNYSSELNVNALELDDSALYLCASSTQGYNQPQHFGDGTRLSIL.

The V call is TRBV27, the J call TRBJ1-2; D might be TRBD1 (6 bases). CDR3 length: 13 amino acids. V gave up 6 bases and J gave up 4 bases, with 12 bases separating them. CDR1 is MNHEY, CDR2 SMNVEV, per germline (reference sequence). In DNA, the CDR3 is TGTGCCAGCAGCCCCCGGGACACCTATGGCTACACCTTC. It is translated as CASSPRDTYGYTF.

The V gene is TRBV7-9, the J gene TRBJ2-7; 11 bases map to TRBD2. CDR1 SEHNR and CDR2 FQNEAQ come from the germline V gene (reference sequence). This CDR3 spans 16 amino acids. The trim removed 1 base at V and 5 bases at J, leaving 7 bases unmatched. In DNA form, the CDR3 reads TGTGCCAGCAGCTTAGGAACCACTAGCGGGGGCGACGAGCAGTACTTC. Translated: CASSLGTTSGGDEQYF.

The V gene is TRBV5-8, the J gene TRBJ2-5; D remains ambiguous. Germline V gene lookup returns CDR1 SGHTS and CDR2 YDEGEE. The CDR3 loop spans 15 amino acids. V was clipped by 0 bases and J by 1 base, with 10 bases between them. The CDR3 sequence is CASSLGSSSQETQYF. The CDR3 DNA reads TGTGCCAGCAGCTTGGGATCCTCCAGCCAAGAGACCCAGTACTTC.

V gene TRBV9 combines with J gene TRBJ2-1; 10 bases align to TRBD2. The CDR3 sequence is 16 residues long. CDR1 is SGDLS and CDR2 is YYNGEE in the germline V gene. V lost 0 bases and J lost 9; bases outside the gene matches: 9. The CDR3 region is CASSVGSSGGQGEQFF. In nucleotides, the CDR3 is TGTGCCAGCAGCGTAGGGAGTAGCGGGGGGCAGGGTGAGCAGTTCTTC.

The rearrangement links TRBV19 to TRBJ2-5; 8 bases align to TRBD1. The better agreement between TRBJ2-7 and the DNA end casts doubt on the J call. This CDR3 spans 14 amino acids. From germline, CDR1 is LNHDA and CDR2 SQIVND (reference sequence). CDR3 nucleotide sequence: TGTGCCAGTAGTATTGGGACAGGCCCTTACGAGCAGTACTTC. Protein sequence: CASSIGTGPYEQYF.

V and J are TRBV27 and TRBJ1-5; no firm D call. The germline V gene encodes CDR1 MNHEY and CDR2 SMNVEV (reference sequence). The germline V and J ends were trimmed by 4 bases and 5 bases, with 12 bases remaining between them. This CDR3 has 14 amino acids. The CDR3, as DNA: TGTGCCAGCAGTTCCCGGGGAGGGTATCAGCCCCAGCATTTT. Amino acids: CASSSRGGYQPQHF.

The J gene is TRBJ2-2, the V gene TRBV5-1; 12 bases map to TRBD1. The trim removed 4 bases at V and 6 bases at J, leaving 4 bases unmatched. Germline-derived CDR1 and CDR2 are SGHRS and YFSETQ. This CDR3 is built from 15 residues. The CDR3 sequence is CASSNGTGGSGELFF. The CDR3 nucleotides read TGCGCCAGCAGCAACGGGACAGGGGGCTCCGGGGAGCTGTTTTTT.

This clone was counted between two and nine times. V is TRBV4-1 and J is TRBJ2-2; TRBD1 aligns across 9 bases. Looked up from germline, CDR1 is MGHRA and CDR2 is YSYEKL. Trimming removed 1 base from V and 7 bases from J; junction bases left unmatched: 16. The CDR3 contains 19 residues. CDR3 coding DNA: TGCGCCAGCAGCCAAGGGGGGGACAGGGTGGCGGCCCGGCACGGGGAGCTGTTTTTT. Encoded protein: CASSQGGDRVAARHGELFF.

This clone has just a few counts. The chain recombines TRBV4-3 with TRBJ1-4; possibly TRBD1 for D (5 bases). The CDR3 extends over 16 amino acids. Germline CDR1 LGHNA, CDR2 YSLEER. Trimming cost V 0 bases and J 4 bases, with 12 bases left between them. The CDR3 loop reads CASSQDRGRLNEKLFF. CDR3 sequence (DNA): TGCGCCAGCAGCCAAGATAGGGGCAGGCTTAATGAAAAACTGTTTTTT.

The V gene is TRBV18, the J gene TRBJ1-3; TRBD1 matches 12 bases. This CDR3 comprises 19 residues. V gave up 0 bases and J gave up 0 bases; unmatched junction bases: 6. Germline V gene sequence: CDR1 KGHSH, CDR2 LQKENI. Here the CDR3 DNA reads TGTGCCAGCTCACCACCGGGACAGGGGGCGAGGAGCTCTGGAAACACCATATATTTT. It is translated as CASSPPGQGARSSGNTIYF.

This clone has more than one count but fewer than ten. This chain connects TRBV5-1 to TRBJ2-7; no firm D call. The CDR3 has 12 residues. V lost 4 bases and J lost 2, with 7 bases in between. CDR1 and CDR2 (germline): SGHRS, YFSETQ. The CDR3 region has the DNA TGCGCCAGCAGCCCTTTCCCCTACGAGCAGTACTTC. It translates to CASSPFPYEQYF.

The chain links TRBV9 to TRBJ1-2; 7 nucleotides match TRBD1. With 3 bases clipped from V and 1 base from J, the junction kept 9 bases outside the gene matches. From germline, CDR1 is SGDLS and CDR2 YYNGEE. The CDR3 spans 16 residues. The CDR3 nucleotides are TGTGCCAGCAGCGACAGGGGCCGGGGAGGTAACTATGGCTACACCTTC. Protein: CASSDRGRGGNYGYTF.

This clone was seen only once. This rearrangement joins TRBV20-1 to TRBJ1-4; the D is unclear. Germline V gene lookup returns CDR1 DFQATT and CDR2 SNEGSKA (reference sequence). The CDR3 runs to 11 residues. V shed 5 bases and J shed 7 bases, with 8 bases lying between them. As DNA, the CDR3 is TGCAGTGCTTCTCGGGGTGAAAAACTGTTTTTT. This encodes CSASRGEKLFF.

This sequence joins TRBV9 and TRBJ2-3, with D possibly TRBD2 on 6 matching bases. The CDR3 loop spans 15 amino acids. The V end lost 3 bases, the J end lost 4 bases, and 15 bases lay between the germline ends. The germline V gene has CDR1 SGDLS and CDR2 YYNGEE. The CDR3 DNA reads TGTGCCAGCAGCGAAACGGGACTCTTCTCAGATACGCAGTATTTT. Residues: CASSETGLFSDTQYF.

This sequence joins TRBV5-4 and TRBJ2-5, with D perhaps TRBD1 (5 bases). The tail of the sequence fits TRBJ2-7 better, so the J call may be wrong. The germline V gene encodes CDR1 SGHNT and CDR2 YYREEE (reference sequence). This CDR3 spans 16 amino acids. DNA for the CDR3: TGTGCCAGCAGCTTGGCCCTTGACAGAGCCAGCCACGAGCAGTACTTC. This encodes CASSLALDRASHEQYF.

The CDR3 here is CASRGTSGGAITGELFF. The CDR3 coding sequence is TGTGCCAGTCGCGGGACTAGCGGGGGGGCCATCACCGGGGAGCTGTTTTTT. The chain uses TRBV9 and TRBJ2-2, with 16 bases lining up with TRBD2. Germline assignment: CDR1 SGDLS and CDR2 YYNGEE. The CDR3 contains 17 residues. V was clipped by 8 bases and J by 4 bases; unmatched bases: 8.